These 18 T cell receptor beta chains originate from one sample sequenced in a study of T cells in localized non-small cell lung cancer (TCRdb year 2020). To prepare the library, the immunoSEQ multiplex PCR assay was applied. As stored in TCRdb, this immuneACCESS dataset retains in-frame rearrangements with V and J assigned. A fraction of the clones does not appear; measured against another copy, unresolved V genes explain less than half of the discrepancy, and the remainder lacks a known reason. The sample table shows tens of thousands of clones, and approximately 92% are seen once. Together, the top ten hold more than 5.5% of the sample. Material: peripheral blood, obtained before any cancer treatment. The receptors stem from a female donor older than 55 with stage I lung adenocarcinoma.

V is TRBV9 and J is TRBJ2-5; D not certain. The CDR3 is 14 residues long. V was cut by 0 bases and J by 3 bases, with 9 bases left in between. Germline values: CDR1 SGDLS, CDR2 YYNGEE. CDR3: CASSVATAKETQYF. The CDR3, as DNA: TGTGCCAGCAGCGTAGCTACGGCGAAAGAGACCCAGTACTTC. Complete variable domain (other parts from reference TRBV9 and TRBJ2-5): DSGVTQTPKHLITATGQRVTLRCSPRSGDLSVYWYQQSLDQGLQFLIQYYNGEERAKGNILERFSAQQFPDLHSELNLSSLELGDSALYFCASSVATAKETQYFGPGTRLLVL.

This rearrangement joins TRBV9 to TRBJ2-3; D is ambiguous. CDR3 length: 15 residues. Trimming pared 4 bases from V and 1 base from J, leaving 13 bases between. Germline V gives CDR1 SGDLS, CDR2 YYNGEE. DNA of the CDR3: TGTGCCAGCAGCAGGGTGACTTTGGGCACAGATACGCAGTATTTT. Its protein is CASSRVTLGTDTQYF.

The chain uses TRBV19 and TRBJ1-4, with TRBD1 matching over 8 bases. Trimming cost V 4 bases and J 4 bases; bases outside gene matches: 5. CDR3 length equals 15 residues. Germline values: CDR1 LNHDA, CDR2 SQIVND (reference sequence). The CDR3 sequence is CASSRGQGSNEKLFF. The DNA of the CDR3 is TGTGCCAGTAGTAGAGGACAGGGAAGTAATGAAAAACTGTTTTTT. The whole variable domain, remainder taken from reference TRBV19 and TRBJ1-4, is DGGITQSPKYLFRKEGQNVTLSCEQNLNHDAMYWYRQDPGQGLRLIYYSQIVNDFQKGDIAEGYSVSREKKESFPLTVTSAQKNPTAFYLCASSRGQGSNEKLFFGSGTQLSVL.

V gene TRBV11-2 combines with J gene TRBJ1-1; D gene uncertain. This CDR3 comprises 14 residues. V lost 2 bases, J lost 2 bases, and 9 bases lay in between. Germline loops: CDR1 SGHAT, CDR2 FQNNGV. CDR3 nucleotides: TGTGCCAGCAGCTTACCAATCGGAAACACTGAAGCTTTCTTT. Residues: CASSLPIGNTEAFF.

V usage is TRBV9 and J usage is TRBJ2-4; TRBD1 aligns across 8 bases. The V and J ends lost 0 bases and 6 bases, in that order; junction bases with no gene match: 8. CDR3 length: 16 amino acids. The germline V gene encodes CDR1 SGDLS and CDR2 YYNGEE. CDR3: CASSVDGRGHANIQYF. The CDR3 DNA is TGTGCCAGCAGCGTAGATGGCAGGGGGCACGCAAACATTCAGTACTTC.

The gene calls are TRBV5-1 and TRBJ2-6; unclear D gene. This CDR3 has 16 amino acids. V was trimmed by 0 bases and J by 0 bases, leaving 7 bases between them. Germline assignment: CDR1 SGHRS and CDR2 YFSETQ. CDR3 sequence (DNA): TGCGCCAGCAGCTTGGCCGGTGGCTCTGGGGCCAACGTCCTGACTTTC. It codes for CASSLAGGSGANVLTF.

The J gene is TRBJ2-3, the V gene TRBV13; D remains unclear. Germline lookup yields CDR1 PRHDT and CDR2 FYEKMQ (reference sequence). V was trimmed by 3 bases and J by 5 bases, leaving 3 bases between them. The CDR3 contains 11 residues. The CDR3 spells CASSFGDTQYF. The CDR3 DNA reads TGTGCCAGCAGCTTCGGAGATACGCAGTATTTT.

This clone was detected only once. This CDR3 is CASSSTLQTYGYTF. The CDR3 DNA reads TGTGCCAGCAGCTCGACACTGCAAACTTATGGCTACACCTTC. The chain employs TRBV5-5 and TRBJ1-2, with D uncertain. Germline V lookup: CDR1 SGHKS, CDR2 YYEKEE (reference sequence). Between the trimmed V and J ends, which lost 3 bases and 5 bases, there was a span of 14 bases. This CDR3 has 14 amino acids. Supplemented by reference TRBV5-5 and TRBJ1-2, the full variable domain reads DAGVTQSPTHLIKTRGQQVTLRCSPISGHKSVSWYQQVLGQGPQFIFQYYEKEERGRGNFPDRFSARQFPNYSSELNVNALLLGDSALYLCASSSTLQTYGYTFGSGTRLTVV.

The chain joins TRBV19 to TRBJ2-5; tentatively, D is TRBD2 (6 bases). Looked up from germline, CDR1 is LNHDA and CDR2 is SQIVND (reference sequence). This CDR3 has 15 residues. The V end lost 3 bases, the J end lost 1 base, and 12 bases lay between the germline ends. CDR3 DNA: TGTGCCAGTAGTATGGGGCCGGGGGTCCAAGAGACCCAGTACTTC. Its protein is CASSMGPGVQETQYF.

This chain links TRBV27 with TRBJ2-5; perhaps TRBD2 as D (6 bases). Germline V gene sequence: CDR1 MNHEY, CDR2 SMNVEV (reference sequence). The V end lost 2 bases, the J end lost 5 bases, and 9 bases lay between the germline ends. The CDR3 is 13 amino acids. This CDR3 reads CASSLGDWETQYF. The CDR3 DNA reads TGTGCCAGCAGTTTAGGGGACTGGGAGACCCAGTACTTC.

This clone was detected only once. CDR3 in amino acids: CASSFSTGNTGELFF. CDR3 nucleotides: TGTGCCAGCAGTTTCTCGACAGGGAACACCGGGGAGCTGTTTTTT. The genes are TRBV27 and TRBJ2-2; maybe TRBD1 (6 bases). The CDR3 length is 15 residues. Trimming removed 3 bases at V and 1 base at J, with 9 bases between. The germline V gene encodes CDR1 MNHEY and CDR2 SMNVEV (reference sequence).

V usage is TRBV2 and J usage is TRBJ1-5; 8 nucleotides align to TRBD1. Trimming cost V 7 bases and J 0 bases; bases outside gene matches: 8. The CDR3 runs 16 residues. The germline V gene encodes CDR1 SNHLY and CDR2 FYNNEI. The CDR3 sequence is CASTDRGLYSNQPQHF. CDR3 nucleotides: TGTGCCAGCACAGACAGGGGACTTTATAGCAATCAGCCCCAGCATTTT.

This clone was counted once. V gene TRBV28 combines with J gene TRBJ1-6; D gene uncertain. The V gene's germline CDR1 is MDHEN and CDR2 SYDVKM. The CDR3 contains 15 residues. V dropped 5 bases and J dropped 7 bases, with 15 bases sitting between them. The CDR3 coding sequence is TGTGCCAGCAGTCCACCCGGGAGGAGGAATTCACCCCTCCACTTT. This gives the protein CASSPPGRRNSPLHF.

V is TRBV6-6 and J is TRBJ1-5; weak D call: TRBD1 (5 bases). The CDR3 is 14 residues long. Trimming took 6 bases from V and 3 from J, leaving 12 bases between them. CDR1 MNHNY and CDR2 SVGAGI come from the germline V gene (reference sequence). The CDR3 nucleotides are TGTGCCAGCAGCCTCAGGGTTGCCAATCAGCCCCAGCATTTT. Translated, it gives CASSLRVANQPQHF.

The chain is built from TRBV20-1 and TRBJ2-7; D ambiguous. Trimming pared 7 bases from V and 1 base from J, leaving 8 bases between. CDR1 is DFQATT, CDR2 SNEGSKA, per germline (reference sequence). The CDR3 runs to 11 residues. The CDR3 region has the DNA TGCAGTGGATCTTTATCCTACGAGCAGTACTTC. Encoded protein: CSGSLSYEQYF.

CDR3 loop: CASSDPGALSGNTIYF. CDR3 sequence (DNA): TGTGCCAGCAGTGACCCAGGGGCCCTTTCTGGAAACACCATATATTTT. This sequence joins TRBV2 and TRBJ1-3, with a possible D match to TRBD1 (6 bases). CDR3 length: 16 amino acids. V gave up 3 bases and J gave up 1 base, with 13 bases separating them. Germline V gene lookup returns CDR1 SNHLY and CDR2 FYNNEI. Variable domain in full (rest from reference TRBV2 and TRBJ1-3): EPEVTQTPSHQVTQMGQEVILRCVPISNHLYFYWYRQILGQKVEFLVSFYNNEISEKSEIFDDQFSVERPDGSNFTLKIRSTKLEDSAMYFCASSDPGALSGNTIYFGEGSWLTVV.

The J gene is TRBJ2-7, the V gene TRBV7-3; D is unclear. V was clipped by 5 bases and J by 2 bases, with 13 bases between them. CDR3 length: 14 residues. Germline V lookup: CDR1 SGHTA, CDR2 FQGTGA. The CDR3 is CASSRYMSPYEQYF. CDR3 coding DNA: TGTGCCAGCAGCCGTTACATGAGCCCCTACGAGCAGTACTTC.

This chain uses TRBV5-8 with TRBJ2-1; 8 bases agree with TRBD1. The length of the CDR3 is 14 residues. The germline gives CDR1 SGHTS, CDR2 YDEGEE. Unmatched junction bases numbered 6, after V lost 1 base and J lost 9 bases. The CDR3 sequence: CASSLLLTGVEQFF. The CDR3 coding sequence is TGTGCCAGCAGCTTGCTATTGACAGGGGTTGAGCAGTTCTTC.